Below, 31 T cell receptor beta chains from the same sample are listed, as sequenced in a study of tissue T cells after allogeneic stem cell transplantation. Repertoires were generated with immunoSEQ multiplex PCR, while TCRdb's copy carries only in-frame clones and drops some. The sample has several thousand clones; roughly 42% are singletons. Time point reported: mouse harvest day 14 after allogeneic transplant. The graft held 10^6 splenic CD5+ T cells and 10^7 T-cell-depleted bone marrow cells. The sequencing sample was made of lymph node tissue. The source of these receptors is a female BALB/c mouse given C57BL/6 T cells with graft-versus-host disease after an allogeneic hematopoietic cell transplant.

Notes on this clone: Gene names follow the mouse nomenclature. The sequence runs out 1 residue before the end of the CDR3; the remainder is reconstructed from the germline J gene. The V call is TRBV29, the J call TRBJ2-4; 9 bases fit TRBD1. The CDR3 loop spans 13 amino acids. V was pared by 3 bases and J by 9 bases, with 4 bases of the junction left unmatched. Germline-derived CDR1 and CDR2 are MSHET and SYDVDS. Partial CDR3 DNA: TGTGCTAGCAGTTTGAGGGACAGGGTTACCTTGTAC. This encodes CASSLRDRVTLY. The CDR3 in full is CASSLRDRVTLYF.

As for this clone: Genes and germline are mouse. The CDR3 extends 1 residue past the end of the read, so its final part is completed from the germline J gene. The rearrangement uses TRBV12-2 and TRBJ2-5; maybe TRBD1 (6 bases). Trimming shortened V by 2 bases and J by 5 bases, and 13 bases separated the two germline ends. The germline gives CDR1 SGHLS, CDR2 HYDKME. This CDR3 has 14 amino acids. The CDR3 loop is CASSPRQGRDTQYF. The sequenced CDR3 bases are TGTGCCAGCTCTCCTCGTCAGGGGCGAGACACCCAGTAC.

In its sample, this clone was seen a few times. Mouse names are used for the genes. Coverage ceases 1 residue before the CDR3 finishes, and the germline J gene fills in the end. The V and J genes are TRBV13-1 and TRBJ1-5; D gene ambiguous. Germline CDR1 reads NSHNY; CDR2 reads SYGAGN. Trimming stripped 3 bases from V and 0 bases from J, with 7 bases between. The length of the CDR3 is 14 residues. Partial CDR3 DNA: TGTGCCAGCAGTGCGGGCATTAACAACCAGGCTCCGCTT. Residues: CASSAGINNQAPL. The entire CDR3 sequence reads CASSAGINNQAPLF.

About this clone itself: With a far larger clone one base away, a read error is the likely cause. Each gene name is a mouse one. The CDR3 end lies 1 residue beyond the end of the read and is filled in from the germline J gene. V gene TRBV19 combines with J gene TRBJ2-7; no definite D call. The CDR3 is 14 amino acids. CDR1 FNHDT and CDR2 SITEND come from the germline V gene (reference sequence). V was trimmed by 1 base and J by 4 bases, leaving 12 bases between them. The sequenced part of the CDR3 DNA is TGTGCCAGCAGTATACGGGCGCGGGGATATGAACAGTAC. Its translation: CASSIRARGYEQY. The CDR3 in full is CASSIRARGYEQYF. Together with reference TRBV19 and TRBJ2-7, the CDR3 gives the full variable domain: GGIITQTPKFLIGQEGQKLTLKCQQNFNHDTMYWYRQDSGKGLRLIYYSITENDLQKGDLSEGYDASREKKSSFSLTVTSAQKNEMAVFLCASSIRARGYEQYFGPGTRLTVL.

This clone came up a few times. The genes and germline here are from mouse. The CDR3 end falls 1 residue outside the read, so it is completed with the germline J gene. The rearrangement joins TRBV12-1 to TRBJ2-3; 10 bases map to TRBD1. The CDR3 sequence is 14 residues long. In germline, CDR1 is SGHSN, CDR2 HYEKVE. V dropped 1 base and J dropped 4; count of bases not matched to a gene: 1. CDR3 protein: CASSLGQGSETLYF. CDR3 bases read: TGTGCCAGCTCTCTGGGACAGGGGTCAGAAACGCTGTAT.

Details on this clone: All gene names here are mouse names. CDR3 protein: CASSLGQGNTEVFF. The CDR3 DNA, read in part, is TGTGCCAGCAGCTTGGGACAGGGGAACACAGAAGTCTTC. This chain uses TRBV3 with TRBJ1-1, with 9 bases that match TRBD1. The read ends 1 residue early relative to the CDR3; the germline J gene fills the gap. CDR1 SNHLY and CDR2 FYNGKV come from the germline V gene (reference sequence). Unmatched junction bases numbered 0, after V lost 3 bases and J lost 1 base. The CDR3 runs 14 residues.

By share, this clone ranks as medium-sized. Mouse gene names and germline throughout. The read finishes 1 residue shy of the CDR3 end, and the germline J gene is used to complete it. V gene TRBV13-2 combines with J gene TRBJ2-1; no reliable D call. The CDR3 runs 10 residues. The V and J ends lost 2 bases and 7 bases respectively, with 1 base between them. The germline V gene encodes CDR1 NNHNN and CDR2 SYGAGS (reference sequence). The CDR3 here is CASGEAEQFF. The sequenced part of the CDR3 DNA is TGTGCCAGCGGTGAAGCTGAGCAGTTC.

This clone is large within its sample. Mouse gene names apply. The sequenced fragment ends 1 residue before the CDR3 boundary, so the rest is inferred from the germline J gene. The rearrangement links TRBV23 to TRBJ2-7; the table calls TRBD2, which could not be checked here. The CDR3 has 14 amino acids. The V gene's germline CDR1 is KGHTA and CDR2 FQNQQP. The DNA read from the CDR3 is TGCTCCAGCAGTCCGGGACTGGGGGGGCGTGAACAGTAC. Its translation: CSSSPGLGGREQY. The whole CDR3 region reads CSSSPGLGGREQYF.

A note on this clone: Mouse names are used for the genes. The read falls 1 residue short of the CDR3 end, and the missing part is taken from the germline J gene. The genes are TRBV26 and TRBJ1-6; D not certain. TRBJ1-6 is identified as an open reading frame with a role that is uncertain. CDR3 length equals 13 residues. The V gene's germline CDR1 is KGHPV and CDR2 FQNQEV (reference sequence). Trimming pared 4 bases from V and 5 bases from J, leaving 6 bases between. The CDR3 is CASSQQNNSPLYF. CDR3 DNA, as far as it was read: TGTGCCAGCAGTCAGCAAAATAATTCGCCCCTCTAC.

As to this clone: These gene names are mouse names. The read halts 1 residue ahead of the CDR3 end, with the missing end drawn from the germline J gene. The chain uses TRBV5 and TRBJ2-7; 11 bases fit TRBD1. The trim removed 0 bases at V and 7 bases at J, leaving 5 bases unmatched. The CDR3 is 15 residues long. Germline CDR1 and CDR2: LGHNA and YNLKQL (reference sequence). CDR3 amino acids: CASSQDGQGAGEQYF. Incomplete CDR3 DNA: TGTGCCAGCAGCCAAGATGGACAGGGGGCGGGGGAACAGTAC.

This clone was seen only once. Gene names are the mouse ones. The read gets to within 1 residue of the CDR3 end, and the germline J gene fills in the rest. The chain has TRBV3 and TRBJ2-5, with 9 bases fitting TRBD2. Per germline, CDR1 SNHLY and CDR2 FYNGKV (reference sequence). This CDR3 spans 14 amino acids. The junction had 5 bases not matched to a gene; V was cut back by 5 bases and J by 5 bases. The CDR3 sequence is CASSPLTGGDTQYF. Partial CDR3 DNA: TGTGCCAGCAGCCCCTTGACTGGGGGAGACACCCAGTAC.

For this clone: Genes and germline are mouse. The read ends 1 residue shy of where the CDR3 ends; the end is completed using the germline J gene. V and J are TRBV26 and TRBJ1-2; the D is unclear. This CDR3 is built from 12 residues. Trimming removed 3 bases from V and 2 bases from J, with 4 bases in between. CDR1 and CDR2 from the germline V gene are KGHPV and FQNQEV (reference sequence). The CDR3 DNA, read in part, is TGTGCCAGCAGTCTACAGAACTCCGACTACACC. It yields the protein CASSLQNSDYT. The CDR3 as a whole reads CASSLQNSDYTF.

This clone was observed once. Gene names are mouse gene names. The read ends 1 residue before the CDR3 terminus; that terminus is restored from the germline J gene. V usage is TRBV13-2 and J usage is TRBJ2-4, with D hard to call. This CDR3 region has 14 residues. The germline V and J ends were trimmed by 2 bases and 0 bases, with 7 bases remaining between them. Germline lookup yields CDR1 NNHNN and CDR2 SYGAGS (reference sequence). The CDR3 sequence is CASGEPNSQNTLYF. Partial CDR3 DNA: TGTGCCAGCGGTGAGCCAAATAGTCAAAACACCTTGTAC.

Points on this clone: Each gene name is a mouse one. The read is 1 residue too short to cover the CDR3 end, so that end is filled in from the germline J gene. This chain links TRBV26 with TRBJ1-1; D is undetermined. Trimming left V 5 bases short and J 2 bases short, with 9 bases between. The CDR3 covers 13 residues. CDR1 and CDR2 from the germline V gene are KGHPV and FQNQEV (reference sequence). CDR3 bases read: TGTGCCAGCAGTTGGCGGCGCAACACAGAAGTCTTC. Protein: CASSWRRNTEVF. The whole CDR3 protein reads CASSWRRNTEVFF.

This clone was seen only a few times. The genes and germline here are from mouse. The DNA ends 1 residue before the CDR3 does, and the rest of the CDR3 is filled in from the germline J gene. The V and J genes are TRBV13-1 and TRBJ1-2; maybe TRBD1 (6 bases). The CDR3 contains 13 residues. Trimming took off 5 bases at V and 2 bases at J, with 10 bases between the two ends. Germline V gene lookup returns CDR1 NSHNY and CDR2 SYGAGN. CDR3 in amino acids: CASSHQGNSDYTF. CDR3 bases read: TGTGCCAGCAGCCATCAGGGGAACTCCGACTACACC.

This clone was found once. This likely reflects a read error, since a far larger clone is one base away. Here the gene names and germline are mouse. Coverage ceases 1 residue before the CDR3 finishes, and the germline J gene fills in the end. J is TRBJ2-7 and V is TRBV19, with D possibly matching TRBD2 (6 bases). CDR3 length equals 14 residues. Trimming cost V 1 base and J 4 bases, with 12 bases left between them. CDR1 and CDR2 (germline): FNHDT, SITEND (reference sequence). The covered CDR3 bases are TGTGCCAGCAGTATACGGCCGGGGGGATATGAACAGTAC. It encodes CASSIRPGGYEQY. The entire CDR3 protein reads CASSIRPGGYEQYF.

As to this clone: Any gene name here is a mouse gene name. Partial CDR3 DNA: TGTGCCAGCACCAGACAGGGGGCTAATGTAAATACGCTCTAT. Translated: CASTRQGANVNTLY. In full, the CDR3 is CASTRQGANVNTLYF. V usage is TRBV26 and J usage is TRBJ1-3, with TRBD1 identical over 10 bases. The read terminates 1 residue before the CDR3 end, so the remaining end is supplied by the germline J gene. The CDR3 is 15 amino acids. V lost 7 bases and J lost 6; bases outside the gene matches: 9. Germline CDR1 KGHPV, CDR2 FQNQEV (reference sequence).

This clone is classed as medium-sized (0.01 to 0.1%). Gene names and germline match the mouse. The read stops 1 residue short of the end of the CDR3; the missing end is completed from the germline J gene. The chain combines TRBV26 with TRBJ1-1, with no clear D. Trimming shortened V by 0 bases and J by 2 bases, and 1 base separated the two germline ends. Germline V CDR1 and CDR2: KGHPV, FQNQEV (reference sequence). CDR3 length: 12 amino acids. This CDR3 reads CASSLSNTEVFF. CDR3 DNA (partial): TGTGCCAGCAGTCTGTCCAACACAGAAGTCTTC. The variable domain in full, with the rest retrieved from reference TRBV26 and TRBJ1-1, is NSKVIQTPRYLVKGQGQKAKMRCIPEKGHPVVFWYQQNKNNEFKFLINFQNQEVLQQIDMTEKRFSAECPSNSPCSLEIQSSEAGDSALYLCASSLSNTEVFFGKGTRLTVV.

Concerning this clone itself: Germline and genes: mouse. The sequence runs out 1 residue before the end of the CDR3; the remainder is reconstructed from the germline J gene. The rearrangement links TRBV15 to TRBJ2-5, with D uncertain. CDR1 is SGHND, CDR2 FRSKSL, per germline. The CDR3 has 14 residues. The V and J ends lost 1 base and 2 bases respectively, with 7 bases between them. Incomplete CDR3 DNA: TGTGCCAGCAGTTTAGGCAGATTCCAAGACACCCAGTAC. Amino acids: CASSLGRFQDTQY. The full CDR3 protein is CASSLGRFQDTQYF.

The count of this clone is one. Gene names and germline match the mouse. Sequencing ends 1 residue short of the CDR3 end; the germline J gene provides the rest. The J gene is TRBJ1-1, the V gene TRBV26; D is uncertain. CDR3 size: 12 residues. Between the trimmed V and J ends, which lost 4 bases and 0 bases, there was a span of 3 bases. Germline CDR1 KGHPV, CDR2 FQNQEV (reference sequence). This CDR3 reads CASSRQNTEVFF. Incomplete CDR3 DNA: TGTGCCAGCAGTCGACAGAACACAGAAGTCTTC.

This clone is judged medium-sized (0.01 to 0.1%). Gene names are mouse gene names. The observed sequence ends 1 residue before the CDR3 terminus, with the missing tail filled in from the germline J gene. The genes are TRBV3 and TRBJ1-1; D is perhaps TRBD1 (5 bases). Germline V gene lookup returns CDR1 SNHLY and CDR2 FYNGKV (reference sequence). The CDR3 runs 14 residues. V gave up 3 bases and J gave up 0 bases, with 8 bases separating them. The CDR3 spells CASSFWTTNTEVFF. CDR3 bases read: TGTGCCAGCAGCTTTTGGACAACAAACACAGAAGTCTTC.

Note on this clone: The listed genes are named as in mouse. Read sequence stops 1 residue before the CDR3 end, and the germline J gene provides the missing end. This chain connects TRBV12-1 to TRBJ2-7, with 9 bases aligning to TRBD1. The junction had 4 bases not matched to a gene; V was cut back by 0 bases and J by 5 bases. Germline V gene data show CDR1 as SGHSN and CDR2 as HYEKVE. The CDR3 loop spans 14 amino acids. The CDR3 loop is CASSLPGQGHEQYF. The CDR3 bases that were read are TGTGCCAGCTCTCTCCCGGGACAGGGCCATGAACAGTAC. The whole variable domain, filled in from reference TRBV12-1 and TRBJ2-7, reads DSGVVQSPRHIIKEKGGRSVLTCIPISGHSNVVWYQQTLGKELKFLIQHYEKVERDKGFLPSRFSVQQFDDYHSEMNMSALELEDSAMYFCASSLPGQGHEQYFGPGTRLTVL.

This clone was observed a handful of times. The gene names given are mouse names. The CDR3 bases that were read are TGTGCAAGCAGCTTGGGCAGGGGAGAACAGTAC. Protein product: CASSLGRGEQY. The complete CDR3 protein is CASSLGRGEQYF. The genes are TRBV16 and TRBJ2-7; possibly TRBD1 for D (6 bases). The read falls 1 residue short of the CDR3 end, and the missing part is taken from the germline J gene. This CDR3 has 12 amino acids. From germline, CDR1 is SGHSA and CDR2 FRNQAP. V lost 3 bases to trimming and J lost 7 bases, with 10 bases between them. The entire variable domain, with the rest obtained from reference TRBV16 and TRBJ2-7, is as follows: NAGVIQTPRHKVTGKGQEATLWCEPISGHSAVFWYRQTIVQGLEFLTYFRNQAPIDDSGMPKERFSAQMPNQSHSTLKIQSTQPQDSAVYLCASSLGRGEQYFGPGTRLTVL.

There are a few counts of this clone. Gene names are the mouse ones. Sequencing ends 1 residue short of the CDR3 end; the germline J gene provides the rest. This rearrangement joins TRBV16 to TRBJ2-1; no definite D call. The CDR3 has 13 amino acids. V was cut by 1 base and J by 3 bases, with 4 bases left in between. The germline V gene has CDR1 SGHSA and CDR2 FRNQAP. This chain's CDR3 is CASSLAIYAEQFF. The covered CDR3 bases are TGTGCAAGCAGCTTAGCCATCTATGCTGAGCAGTTC.

This clone was seen more than once but under ten times. Genes and germline come from the mouse. The read ends 1 residue before the CDR3 terminus; that terminus is restored from the germline J gene. The chain couples TRBV3 to TRBJ2-7, with TRBD2 matching 14 bases. V shed 3 bases and J 6 bases; nucleotides not matched to a gene: 1. Germline V CDR1 and CDR2: SNHLY, FYNGKV (reference sequence). This CDR3 has 14 residues. The sequenced part of the CDR3 DNA is TGTGCCAGCAGCTTGGGACTGGGGGGGCCTGAACAGTAC. Encoded protein: CASSLGLGGPEQY. In full, the CDR3 is CASSLGLGGPEQYF.

This clone was recorded a few times. Gene names are the mouse ones. The sequenced fragment ends 1 residue before the CDR3 boundary, so the rest is inferred from the germline J gene. The rearrangement joins TRBV2 to TRBJ1-5, with a possible D match to TRBD1 (5 bases). This CDR3 comprises 16 residues. The V and J ends lost 1 base and 5 bases respectively, with 15 bases between them. Germline CDR1 and CDR2: LGHNA and YSYQKL. CDR3 in amino acids: CASSQGGGAGDQAPLF. CDR3 DNA (partial): TGTGCCAGCAGCCAAGGGGGAGGGGCGGGCGACCAGGCTCCGCTT.

About this clone itself: Genes here carry mouse names. Read sequence stops 1 residue before the CDR3 end, and the germline J gene provides the missing end. The chain carries TRBV12-1 and TRBJ2-2, with D maybe TRBD2 (7 bases). The CDR3 is made up of 14 amino acids. Germline V gene lookup returns CDR1 SGHSN and CDR2 HYEKVE. The germline V and J ends were trimmed by 0 bases and 4 bases, with 8 bases remaining between them. CDR3 sequence reads: CASSLLGATGQLYF. The sequenced part of the CDR3 DNA is TGTGCCAGCTCTCTCCTGGGGGCCACCGGGCAGCTCTAC.

This clone was detected a few times. Each gene name is a mouse one. From the germline J gene comes the end of the CDR3, since the read stops 1 residue before it. V usage is TRBV19 and J usage is TRBJ2-1; 10 nucleotides line up with TRBD2. The CDR3 spans 13 residues. Germline loops: CDR1 FNHDT, CDR2 SITEND (reference sequence). Unmatched junction bases numbered 2, after V lost 5 bases and J lost 6 bases. The CDR3: CASRRLGGAEQFF. The covered CDR3 bases are TGTGCCAGCAGAAGACTGGGGGGTGCTGAGCAGTTC.

This clone was counted a few times. Genes and germline are mouse. Read data end 1 residue before the CDR3 end; the end is taken from the germline J gene. The chain links TRBV3 to TRBJ1-1, with a tentative D call TRBD1 (5 bases). V dropped 1 base and J dropped 8 bases, with 11 bases sitting between them. Germline CDR1 SNHLY, CDR2 FYNGKV (reference sequence). This CDR3 is built from 13 residues. The covered CDR3 bases are TGTGCCAGCAGCTTAGAACGGGCAGGGGAAGTCTTC. Translating gives CASSLERAGEVF. The CDR3, in full, reads CASSLERAGEVFF.

With respect to this clone: These gene names are mouse names. The read falls 1 residue short of the CDR3 end, and the missing part is taken from the germline J gene. This sequence joins TRBV31 and TRBJ1-2; D remains ambiguous. CDR1 is GKSSPN, CDR2 SITVG, per germline. CDR3 length equals 13 residues. With 2 bases removed from V and 0 bases from J, the gap between germline ends came to 7 bases. The CDR3 is CAWSWLANSDYTF. Partial CDR3 DNA: TGTGCCTGGAGTTGGCTAGCAAACTCCGACTACACC.

Of note for this clone: Genes and germline are mouse. The sequenced fragment ends 1 residue before the CDR3 boundary, so the rest is inferred from the germline J gene. The gene calls are TRBV15 and TRBJ1-2, with 8 bases fitting TRBD1. The J segment lost 1 base and the V segment lost 6 bases, leaving 4 bases of the junction unmatched. This CDR3 contains 14 residues. Germline V CDR1 and CDR2: SGHND, FRSKSL. The CDR3 DNA, read in part, is TGTGCCAGCAGCCTCGACAGGGGAAACTCCGACTACACC. Amino acids: CASSLDRGNSDYT. The whole CDR3 is CASSLDRGNSDYTF. Full variable domain (rest looked up from reference TRBV15 and TRBJ1-2): DAGVTQTPRHEVAEKGQTIILKCEPVSGHNDLFWYRQTKIQGLELLSYFRSKSLMEDGGAFKDRFKAEMLNSSFSTLKIQPTEPKDSAVYLCASSLDRGNSDYTFGSGTRLLVI.